This T cell receptor (beta chain) was captured by sequencing in a study of blood T cell repertoires in COVID-19. Study-wide context: The United States, Italy and Spain supplied acute and convalescent COVID-19 samples.

The germline V gene has CDR1 MNHEY and CDR2 SVGAGI. Trimming stripped 0 bases from V and 8 bases from J, with 10 bases between. The CDR3 runs to 14 residues. Sequenced by immunoSEQ multiplex PCR; TCRdb stores in-frame clones only, minus some. Seen here are 200,000 to 300,000 clones, 80% to 90% observed once, and the top ten hold around 2.6%. Cohorts were based on clinical histories the participants reported. The V and J genes are TRBV6-5 and TRBJ1-4, with a weak D call TRBD1 (5 bases). Sequenced sample: PBMCs or T cells enriched from blood (not recorded which). The clonotype originates from a young woman with acute COVID-19. The chain's CDR3 is CASSYSPSGEKLFF. CDR3 DNA: TGTGCCAGCAGTTACTCCCCCTCAGGGGAAAAACTGTTTTTT.